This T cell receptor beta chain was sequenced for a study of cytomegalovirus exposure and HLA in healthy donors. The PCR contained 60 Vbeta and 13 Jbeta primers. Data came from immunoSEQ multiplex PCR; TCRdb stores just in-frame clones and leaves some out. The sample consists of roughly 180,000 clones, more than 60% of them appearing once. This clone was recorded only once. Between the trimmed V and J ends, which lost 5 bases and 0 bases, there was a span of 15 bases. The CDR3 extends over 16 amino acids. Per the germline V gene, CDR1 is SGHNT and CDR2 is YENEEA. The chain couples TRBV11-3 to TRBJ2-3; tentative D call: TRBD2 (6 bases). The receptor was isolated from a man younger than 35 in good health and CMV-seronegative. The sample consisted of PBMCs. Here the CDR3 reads CASSRDGGVSTDTQYF. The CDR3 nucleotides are TGTGCCAGCAGCCGAGATGGCGGGGTTAGCACAGATACGCAGTATTTT.